This T cell receptor beta chain was sequenced for a study of T cell changes during pregnancy in multiple sclerosis. The CDR3 contains 13 residues. V shed 6 bases and J shed 4 bases, with 12 bases lying between them. Germline-derived CDR1 and CDR2 are MNHEY and SVGAGI. The data were produced by immunoSEQ multiplex PCR, yet TCRdb's version contains in-frame clones alone and is incomplete. This table has some 85,000 clones, around 93% appearing once. V gene TRBV6-5 combines with J gene TRBJ1-2, with D possibly matching TRBD1 (6 bases). The sequences come from peripheral blood, collected in the second trimester of pregnancy. This TCR derives from a female donor in good health, enrolled as a control in a pregnancy study. The CDR3 region is CASRGGGPYGYTF. The CDR3 nucleotides read TGTGCCAGCAGAGGGGGAGGGCCCTATGGCTACACCTTC.